These T cell receptor beta chains were read from a single sample in a study of naive and memory T cell subsets. TCRdb called the UMI-ligation and nested PCR reads again in MiXCR, with one record for every CDR3 protein. The repertoire consists of approximately 85,000 distinct CDR3 sequences, with around 7% occurring once and the leading ten covering 1.6%. Sequencing was carried out using central memory CD4+ T cells from blood. The receptor set was obtained from a human donor in good health. Each CDR3 is given without its conserved first and last residue.

v_call | cdr3_aa
TRBV20-1 | SAPDPGQGNQPQH
TRBV20-1 | SAASPGQTLHQPQH
TRBV7-9 | ASSLTWGAMTYNEQF
TRBV7-9 | ASSLAQLNTEAF
TRBV7-8 | ASIPRGTSGNPY
TRBV7-2 | ASSSRGGKEAF
TRBV21-1 | ASSGSTGAQETQY
TRBV5-1 | ASSREGDEQY
TRBV7-9 | ASSLTGTSEYEQY
TRBV7-8 | ASSLRASPSTDTQY
TRBV7-3 | ASSTGLAGVSDTQY
TRBV7-2 | ASSFGGAGSPLH
TRBV12-3/TRBV12-4 | ASSKDSPRTYGYT
TRBV25-1 | ASSPRTGNQETQY
TRBV12-3/TRBV12-4 | ASSPQGGGSYEQY
TRBV4-1 | ASSPDSHLAKNIQY
TRBV28 | ASSLGQGKAF
TRBV27 | ASRTANQPQH
TRBV12-3/TRBV12-4 | ASSRREGAPTEAF
TRBV7-9 | ASSPRGVNTGELF
TRBV6-2/TRBV6-3 | ASRRPTGGSYNEQF
TRBV15 | ATSAGGGAKINYGYT
TRBV5-1 | ASSRGGESEQF
TRBV9 | ASSVRDSRNEQF
TRBV20-1 | SAQDRNGNTIY
TRBV4-2 | ASSQDPSDRPNEKLF
TRBV2 | ASRSGTGLYNEQF
TRBV7-2 | ASSFLARATNEKLF
TRBV19 | ASSRAGSYEQY
TRBV3-1 | ASSPKALGRGEPQH
TRBV28 | ASRTQGENTIY
TRBV24-1 | ATSARTGPVH
TRBV12-3/TRBV12-4 | ASSGSPGITEAF
TRBV4-3 | ASSQRSGTGTTNEKLF
TRBV30 | AWSARRGTFFTGTEAF
TRBV7-8 | ASSLTSTRGGGGYT
TRBV6-5 | ATKAGLSSYEQY
TRBV4-2 | ASRDSGGLETQY
TRBV24-1 | ATHEEEGGSPLH
TRBV9 | ASSGTNWGTDTQY
TRBV4-2 | ASSSGTVATNEKLF
TRBV4-2 | ASSQDRGSWYEQY
TRBV12-3/TRBV12-4 | ASSRSRGHHEQY
TRBV13 | ASSARESSGNTIY
TRBV11-2 | ASSFVGTGGPEQF
TRBV5-5 | ASSLGVATYNEQF
TRBV24-1 | ATSGKGLREQF
TRBV7-2 | ASSFYSGPTNYGYT
TRBV7-8 | ASSRDGQGTYQPQH
TRBV25-1 | ASSELGLAGGNEQF
TRBV7-6 | ASSLGPRSNSPLH
TRBV13 | ASSSAPGLAGVGSYEQY